A selection of T cell receptor beta chains follows, all from one sample in a study of CD8 T cells in Susac syndrome. From the immunoSEQ multiplex PCR reads, TCRdb called clonotypes with MiXCR, one entry per CDR3 protein. The data contain some 260,000 distinct CDR3 sequences, around 84% of them seen just once; the ten biggest clones take up around 0.11%. Sequencing was carried out using CD8+ T cells from PBMCs. The receptors were sampled from a human donor with multiple sclerosis. CDR3s include the opening cysteine and the closing phenylalanine or tryptophan. The D gene is left open where the match is weak. Some rows have no size entry. The others give once, few or many, or a class for an expanded clone.

D	V	J	size	DNA	CDR3
-	TRBV7-9	TRBJ1-1	-	TGTGCCAGCACCGGGTTAAGGAGCACTGAAGCTTTCTTT	CASTGLRSTEAFF
-	TRBV6-2/TRBV6-3	TRBJ2-2	-	TGTGCCAGCAGTTACAAGGGGACCGGGGAGCTGTTTTTT	CASSYKGTGELFF
-	TRBV25-1	TRBJ2-4	-	TGTGCCAGCAGTGGGAGGCGTGAAAACATTCAGTACTTC	CASSGRRENIQYF
-	TRBV25-1	TRBJ1-4	-	TGTGCCAGCAGTGAATGGGAGGGGATACGTGAAAAACTGTTTTTT	CASSEWEGIREKLFF
TRBD1	TRBV19	TRBJ2-7	-	TGTGCCAGTAGTATGATTGTGGGACAGGACTCCTACGAGCAGTACTTC	CASSMIVGQDSYEQYF
TRBD1	TRBV6-1	TRBJ2-1	-	TGTGCCAGCACTTCCTTCGGGACAGGATTAAATGAGCAGTTCTTC	CASTSFGTGLNEQFF
TRBD1	TRBV9	TRBJ2-2	once	TGTGCCAGCAGAGAGGGGGCGCGAAACACCGGGGAGCTGTTTTTT	CASREGARNTGELFF
-	TRBV9	TRBJ2-3	-	TGTGCCAGCAGCACCCGAAGAGATACGCAGTATTTT	CASSTRRDTQYF
TRBD1	TRBV5-4	TRBJ1-2	-	TGTGCCAGCAGCTTGGGGACAGGGAGAAGGGATGGCTACACCTTC	CASSLGTGRRDGYTF
TRBD1	TRBV28	TRBJ1-1	-	TGTGCCAGCAGCCCGACAGGGGCGAACACTGAAGCTTTCTTT	CASSPTGANTEAFF
TRBD1	TRBV2	TRBJ1-2	once	TGTGCCAGTCAGGGGGCCTATGGCTACACCTTC	CASQGAYGYTF
-	TRBV6-1	TRBJ2-5	-	TGTACCAGCAGTGAAAAGACAGTGGGCGAGACCCAGTACTTC	CTSSEKTVGETQYF
TRBD1	TRBV3-1	TRBJ2-5	-	TGTGCCAGCAGCTACAGGGGTCGGTTCGAGACCCAGTACTTC	CASSYRGRFETQYF
-	TRBV5-1	TRBJ1-2	-	TGCGCCAGCAGCCCCGGACAGACGGGTGGCTACACCTTC	CASSPGQTGGYTF
-	TRBV30	TRBJ2-7	-	TGTGCCTGGAGTGTGGAGAGGTACGAGCAGTACTTC	CAWSVERYEQYF
-	TRBV5-5	TRBJ2-7	-	TGTGCCAGCAGCGGGGAGGCGGGGACCTACGAGCAGTACTTC	CASSGEAGTYEQYF
-	TRBV14	TRBJ1-4	-	TGTGCCAGCAGCCAAGATCATCCCGGGGGGCCGGCGGAAAAACTGTTTTTT	CASSQDHPGGPAEKLFF
-	TRBV6-5	TRBJ1-5	few	TGTGCCAGCAGTTACTCAGGGGGGGGGCAGCCCCAGCATTTT	CASSYSGGGQPQHF
TRBD2	TRBV5-6	TRBJ2-7	-	TGTGCCAGCAGCCCAACCGGGGGGGACCCCTACGAGCAGTACTTC	CASSPTGGDPYEQYF
-	TRBV12-3/TRBV12-4	TRBJ2-2	-	TGTGCCAGCTTAAGTTTGATCCGCGGAGGGGAGCTGTTTTTT	CASLSLIRGGELFF
-	TRBV2	TRBJ2-1	-	TGTGCCAGCAGGGCTAGACATGAGCAGTTCTTC	CASRARHEQFF
-	TRBV6-5	TRBJ1-5	-	TGTGCCAGCAGTTACCGACAGGATAGCAATCAGCCCCAGCATTTT	CASSYRQDSNQPQHF
-	TRBV7-6	TRBJ2-3	-	TGTGCCAGCAGCTTAGCGGGCGGGAAAGGCACAGATACGCAGTATTTT	CASSLAGGKGTDTQYF
TRBD2	TRBV6-2/TRBV6-3	TRBJ2-7	-	TGTGCCAGCGGAGCTGGGGGGGGTGACGGCGAGCAGTACTTC	CASGAGGGDGEQYF
-	TRBV12-3/TRBV12-4	TRBJ2-3	once	TGTGCCAGCAGTTTTAAGGACAGTGCTTTTTGGGGCACAGATACGCAGTATTTT	CASSFKDSAFWGTDTQYF
-	TRBV29-1	TRBJ2-7	once	TGCAGCGTTGAATTGGGTACCGCCTACGAGCAGTACTTC	CSVELGTAYEQYF
-	TRBV5-6	TRBJ2-3	-	TGTGCCAGCACCCCGCCCGAGGGATGGACAGATACGCAGTATTTT	CASTPPEGWTDTQYF
-	TRBV29-1	TRBJ2-7	-	TGCAGCGCCTTAAAGGGTGGCTACGAGCAGTACTTC	CSALKGGYEQYF
-	TRBV19	TRBJ2-1	-	TGTGCCAGTAGTCCCGGAGGTTTTGAGCAGTTCTTC	CASSPGGFEQFF
TRBD1	TRBV29-1	TRBJ1-1	-	TGCAGCGTCGACAGGGGCGGGCGGAGCACTGAAGCTTTCTTT	CSVDRGGRSTEAFF
-	TRBV19	TRBJ2-5	-	TGTGCCAGTAGTATAGAGTCGGGCTTACAAGAGACCCAGTACTTC	CASSIESGLQETQYF
-	TRBV27	TRBJ1-2	-	TGTGCCAGCAGTTCCAGGGTTACTAACTATGGCTACACCTTC	CASSSRVTNYGYTF
-	TRBV23-1	TRBJ2-6	-	TGCGCCAGCAGTACGCGCTTGGGATGTACAGGGTCCCCCAACGTCCTGACTTTC	CASSTRLGCTGSPNVLTF
TRBD2	TRBV9	TRBJ2-3	-	TGTGCCAGCAGCGTAGCGTCTAGCGGGAGCGCATCAGATACGCAGTATTTT	CASSVASSGSASDTQYF
TRBD2	TRBV3-1	TRBJ2-5	-	TGTGCCAGCAGCCACCCGGGACTAGCGGCTGTGGAGACCCAGTACTTC	CASSHPGLAAVETQYF